This T cell receptor (beta chain) was recorded in a study of T cell responses to AZD1222 COVID-19 vaccine. Study summary: It was second doses at about 4 or about 12 weeks that were pooled.

The germline V gene encodes CDR1 SGHTA and CDR2 FQGNSA. This CDR3 contains 15 residues. Trimming removed 7 bases at V and 0 bases at J, with 13 bases between. TCRdb's table, derived via immunoSEQ multiplex PCR, lists solely in-frame clones and lacks some. This sample carries 120,000 to 150,000 clones, more than 85% of them seen once, and the ten largest clones take 1.5% to 2%. As concerns this clone: Its specificity is unknown.

Whole-study results and caveats: Possibly, clonal diversity was underestimated; donors were largely white British and included more females. Rises in breadth and depth of Spike-specific TCRs came after two AZD1222 doses. Repertoires were obtained solely post-peak T cell response.

The chain is built from TRBV7-2 and TRBJ2-1; perhaps TRBD2 as D (6 bases). The clonotype originates from an adult in good health. The starting material was peripheral blood, obtained on day 0 of AZD1222 vaccination. The CDR3 reads CASTESGASYNEQFF. The CDR3 DNA reads as TGTGCCAGCACCGAGTCGGGAGCCTCCTACAATGAGCAGTTCTTC.